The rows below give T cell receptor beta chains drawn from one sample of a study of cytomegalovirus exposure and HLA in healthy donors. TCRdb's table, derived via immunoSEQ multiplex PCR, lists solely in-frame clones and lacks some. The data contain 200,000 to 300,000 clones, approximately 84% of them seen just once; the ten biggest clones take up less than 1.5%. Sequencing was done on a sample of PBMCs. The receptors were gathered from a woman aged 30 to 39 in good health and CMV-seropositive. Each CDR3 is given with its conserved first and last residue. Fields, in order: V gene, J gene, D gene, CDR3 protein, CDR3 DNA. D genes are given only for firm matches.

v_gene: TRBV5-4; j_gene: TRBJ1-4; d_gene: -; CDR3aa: CASSLTTATNEKLFF; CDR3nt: TGTGCCAGCAGCTTGACAACAGCAACTAATGAAAAACTGTTTTTT
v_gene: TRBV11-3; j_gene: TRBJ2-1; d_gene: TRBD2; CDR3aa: CASSFRKLAGGNEQFF; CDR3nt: TGTGCCAGCAGCTTTCGAAAACTAGCGGGAGGGAATGAGCAGTTCTTC
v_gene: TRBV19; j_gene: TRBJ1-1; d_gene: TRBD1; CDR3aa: CASSIGTATEAFF; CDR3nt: TGTGCCAGTAGTATTGGGACAGCCACTGAAGCTTTCTTT
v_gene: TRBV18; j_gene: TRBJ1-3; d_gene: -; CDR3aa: CASSGTGTGARNTIYF; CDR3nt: TGTGCCAGCTCAGGGACCGGGACTGGTGCTAGAAACACCATATATTTT
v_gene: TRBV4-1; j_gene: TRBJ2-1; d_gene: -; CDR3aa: CASSPPSNEQFF; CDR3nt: TGCGCCAGCAGCCCCCCTAGCAATGAGCAGTTCTTC
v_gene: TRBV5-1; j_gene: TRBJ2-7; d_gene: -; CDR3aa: CASSPPSDGDSYEQYF; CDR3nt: TGCGCCAGCAGCCCCCCCTCGGACGGGGATTCCTACGAGCAGTACTTC
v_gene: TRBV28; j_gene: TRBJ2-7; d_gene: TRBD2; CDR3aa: CASSSPGTSGYYEQYF; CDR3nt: TGTGCCAGCAGTTCGCCGGGGACTAGCGGGTACTACGAGCAGTACTTC
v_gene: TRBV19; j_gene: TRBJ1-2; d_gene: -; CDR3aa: CASSMRANYGYTF; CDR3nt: TGTGCCAGTAGTATGAGAGCTAACTATGGCTACACCTTC
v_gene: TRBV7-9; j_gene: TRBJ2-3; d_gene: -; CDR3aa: CASSLLTGDTQYF; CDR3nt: TGTGCCAGCAGCTTACTAACGGGAGATACGCAGTATTTT
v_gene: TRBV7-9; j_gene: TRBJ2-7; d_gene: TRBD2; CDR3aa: CASSFQASGSYEQYF; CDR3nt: TGTGCCAGCAGCTTCCAAGCTAGCGGTTCCTACGAGCAGTACTTC
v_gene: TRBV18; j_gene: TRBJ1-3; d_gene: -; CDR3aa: CASSPLNQAGRDTIYF; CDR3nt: TGTGCCAGCTCACCACTGAATCAGGCTGGAAGAGACACCATATATTTT
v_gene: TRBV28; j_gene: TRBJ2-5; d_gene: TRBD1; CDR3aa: CASSFGDRGVGETQYF; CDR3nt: TGTGCCAGCAGTTTTGGAGACAGGGGCGTCGGGGAGACCCAGTACTTC
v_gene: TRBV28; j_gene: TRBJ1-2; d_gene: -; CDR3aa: CASSLKGNYGYTF; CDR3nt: TGTGCCAGCAGTTTAAAGGGGAACTATGGCTACACCTTC
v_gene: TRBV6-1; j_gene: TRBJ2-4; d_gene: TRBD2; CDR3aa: CASSERGGGWNIQYF; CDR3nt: TGTGCCAGCAGTGAAAGGGGCGGGGGATGGAACATTCAGTACTTC